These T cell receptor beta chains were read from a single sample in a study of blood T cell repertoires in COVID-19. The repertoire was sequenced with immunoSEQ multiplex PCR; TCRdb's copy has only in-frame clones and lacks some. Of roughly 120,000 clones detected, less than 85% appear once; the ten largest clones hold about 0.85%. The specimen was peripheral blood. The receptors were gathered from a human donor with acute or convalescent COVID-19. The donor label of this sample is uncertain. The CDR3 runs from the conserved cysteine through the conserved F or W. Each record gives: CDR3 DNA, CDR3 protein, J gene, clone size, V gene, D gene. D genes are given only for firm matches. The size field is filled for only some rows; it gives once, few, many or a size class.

CDR3nt: TGCGCCAGCAGCCAACGCGTATTTACCGGGACAGGGGCGGAGACCCAGTACTTC; CDR3aa: CASSQRVFTGTGAETQYF; j_gene: TRBJ2-5; abundance: NA; v_gene: TRBV4-1; d_gene: TRBD1
CDR3nt: TGTGCCAGCTTCGGACTCGATGCAGATGGCTACACCTTC; CDR3aa: CASFGLDADGYTF; j_gene: TRBJ1-2; abundance: NA; v_gene: TRBV12-3/TRBV12-4; d_gene: NA
CDR3nt: TGCGCCAGCAGCTTGGAATTATCAGGGGCTGGTGGCTATGGCTACACCTTC; CDR3aa: CASSLELSGAGGYGYTF; j_gene: TRBJ1-2; abundance: NA; v_gene: TRBV5-1; d_gene: NA
CDR3nt: TGTGCCAGCAGTTACGCGGTGGAACTAGCGGGGCTACGTAACACAGATACGCAGTATTTT; CDR3aa: CASSYAVELAGLRNTDTQYF; j_gene: TRBJ2-3; abundance: NA; v_gene: TRBV6-2/TRBV6-3; d_gene: TRBD2
CDR3nt: TGTGCCAGCAATCAGGGCCTGTCTACTGAAGCTTTCTTT; CDR3aa: CASNQGLSTEAFF; j_gene: TRBJ1-1; abundance: NA; v_gene: TRBV2; d_gene: NA
CDR3nt: TGTGCCAGTAGGCCGATGGCCCTCACAGATACGCAGTATTTT; CDR3aa: CASRPMALTDTQYF; j_gene: TRBJ2-3; abundance: NA; v_gene: TRBV19; d_gene: NA
CDR3nt: TGTGCCAGCGGGGGCCGGGCCGGGGAGCTGTTTTTT; CDR3aa: CASGGRAGELFF; j_gene: TRBJ2-2; abundance: few; v_gene: TRBV7-9; d_gene: NA
CDR3nt: TGCGCCAGCAGCCCAGCCTCGGGACTAGCGGGCACAGATACGCAGTATTTT; CDR3aa: CASSPASGLAGTDTQYF; j_gene: TRBJ2-3; abundance: NA; v_gene: TRBV5-1; d_gene: TRBD2
CDR3nt: TGTGCCAGCAGGAGGACAGGGGGCGATGAGCAGTTCTTC; CDR3aa: CASRRTGGDEQFF; j_gene: TRBJ2-1; abundance: once; v_gene: TRBV25-1; d_gene: TRBD1
CDR3nt: TGTGCCAGCAGTTACTACGGGGTTGGGCAGCCCCAGCATTTT; CDR3aa: CASSYYGVGQPQHF; j_gene: TRBJ1-5; abundance: NA; v_gene: TRBV6-5; d_gene: NA
CDR3nt: TGTGCCAGCAGAATCCACGGGAGCAATCAGCCCCAGCATTTT; CDR3aa: CASRIHGSNQPQHF; j_gene: TRBJ1-5; abundance: NA; v_gene: TRBV6-5; d_gene: NA
CDR3nt: TGTGCCTATCAGACAGGGGTCACCGGGGAGCTGTTTTTT; CDR3aa: CAYQTGVTGELFF; j_gene: TRBJ2-2; abundance: NA; v_gene: TRBV30; d_gene: TRBD1
CDR3nt: TGTGCCAGCAGCCACCACCAGACTAGCGGGGGCCCTACAACGTACGAGCAGTACTTC; CDR3aa: CASSHHQTSGGPTTYEQYF; j_gene: TRBJ2-7; abundance: NA; v_gene: TRBV4-2; d_gene: TRBD2
CDR3nt: TGCGCCAGCAGCTTCGGATACAGGGGGCGTAACACTGAAGCTTTCTTT; CDR3aa: CASSFGYRGRNTEAFF; j_gene: TRBJ1-1; abundance: NA; v_gene: TRBV5-1; d_gene: TRBD1
CDR3nt: TGTGCCAGCAGAGAGACAGGGGGAGGCGAAAAACTGTTTTTT; CDR3aa: CASRETGGGEKLFF; j_gene: TRBJ1-4; abundance: NA; v_gene: TRBV2; d_gene: TRBD1
CDR3nt: TGTGCCAGCATCCCTGGGACAGTCCTCTCTGGAAACACCATATATTTT; CDR3aa: CASIPGTVLSGNTIYF; j_gene: TRBJ1-3; abundance: few; v_gene: TRBV28; d_gene: TRBD1
CDR3nt: TGTGCCAGCAGCGACTTATACGAGCAGTACTTC; CDR3aa: CASSDLYEQYF; j_gene: TRBJ2-7; abundance: NA; v_gene: TRBV3-1/TRBV3-2; d_gene: NA
CDR3nt: TGTGCCTGGGCCACAGGGGGCAGGGGCACCGGGGAGCTGTTTTTT; CDR3aa: CAWATGGRGTGELFF; j_gene: TRBJ2-2; abundance: NA; v_gene: TRBV30; d_gene: TRBD1
CDR3nt: TGTGCCAGCAGGGGGACTAGCGGGAACGGGGAGCTGTTTTTT; CDR3aa: CASRGTSGNGELFF; j_gene: TRBJ2-2; abundance: NA; v_gene: TRBV2; d_gene: TRBD2
CDR3nt: TGCGCCAGCAGCTTGGCCATACAGGGCTCTGGAAACACCATATATTTT; CDR3aa: CASSLAIQGSGNTIYF; j_gene: TRBJ1-3; abundance: NA; v_gene: TRBV5-1; d_gene: NA
CDR3nt: TGTGCCAGCACCCCAAAGTTGGGGCCGCGACAAGAGACCCAGTACTTC; CDR3aa: CASTPKLGPRQETQYF; j_gene: TRBJ2-5; abundance: NA; v_gene: TRBV2; d_gene: NA
CDR3nt: TGTGCCAGCAGTTTGTTTCGGACAGGGACCCAGTACTTC; CDR3aa: CASSLFRTGTQYF; j_gene: TRBJ2-5; abundance: NA; v_gene: TRBV12-3/TRBV12-4; d_gene: TRBD1
CDR3nt: TGCGCCAGCAGCTATTCACAGGGGCGCGACTATGGCTACACCTTC; CDR3aa: CASSYSQGRDYGYTF; j_gene: TRBJ1-2; abundance: NA; v_gene: TRBV5-1; d_gene: TRBD1
CDR3nt: TGTGCCAGCAGTTACTCTGGAGGGGGGGCCACAGATACGCAGTATTTT; CDR3aa: CASSYSGGGATDTQYF; j_gene: TRBJ2-3; abundance: once; v_gene: TRBV6-5; d_gene: NA
CDR3nt: TGTGCCAGCGTTAGCGGGGGCCTCTCCTACGAGCAGTACTTC; CDR3aa: CASVSGGLSYEQYF; j_gene: TRBJ2-7; abundance: NA; v_gene: TRBV7-8; d_gene: TRBD2
CDR3nt: TGCGCCAGCAGCTCGAGGACGGGCCAGGGCACTGAAGCTTTCTTT; CDR3aa: CASSSRTGQGTEAFF; j_gene: TRBJ1-1; abundance: once; v_gene: TRBV5-1; d_gene: NA
CDR3nt: TGTGCCACCAGTGATACGACAGGGATGGGAAATGAAAAACTGTTTTTT; CDR3aa: CATSDTTGMGNEKLFF; j_gene: TRBJ1-4; abundance: many; v_gene: TRBV24-1; d_gene: TRBD1
CDR3nt: TGCGCCAGCAGCTTGGTAGGGGGCGTCTACAATGAGCAGTTCTTC; CDR3aa: CASSLVGGVYNEQFF; j_gene: TRBJ2-1; abundance: NA; v_gene: TRBV5-1; d_gene: TRBD1